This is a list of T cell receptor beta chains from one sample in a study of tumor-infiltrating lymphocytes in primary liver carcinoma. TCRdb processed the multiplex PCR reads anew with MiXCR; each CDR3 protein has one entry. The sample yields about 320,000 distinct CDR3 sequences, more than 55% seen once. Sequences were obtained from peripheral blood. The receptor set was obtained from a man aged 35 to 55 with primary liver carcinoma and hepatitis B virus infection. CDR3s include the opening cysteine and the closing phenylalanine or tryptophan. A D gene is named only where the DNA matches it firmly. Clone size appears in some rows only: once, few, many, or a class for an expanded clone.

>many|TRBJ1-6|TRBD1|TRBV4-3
CASSLGQGASNSPLHF
TGCGCCAGCAGCCTGGGCCAGGGGGCGTCAAATTCACCCCTCCACTTT
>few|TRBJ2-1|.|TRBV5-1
CASSQQGSYNEQFF
TGCGCCAGCAGCCAGCAGGGCTCCTACAATGAGCAGTTCTTC
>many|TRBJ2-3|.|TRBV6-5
CASSYSASGSDTQYF
TGTGCCAGCAGTTACTCGGCGTCAGGGTCAGATACGCAGTATTTT
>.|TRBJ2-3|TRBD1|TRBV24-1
CATSPTGGAYTQYF
TGTGCCACCAGCCCGACAGGGGGCGCATATACGCAGTATTTT
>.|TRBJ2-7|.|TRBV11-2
CASRRLTDSYEQYF
TGTGCCAGCAGACGACTTACGGACTCCTACGAGCAGTACTTC
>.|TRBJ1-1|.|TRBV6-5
CASSYSGNTEALF
TGTGCCAGCAGTTACTCAGGGAACACTGAAGCTCTCTTT
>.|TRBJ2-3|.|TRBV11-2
CANSWRGNLLQLRDTQYF
TGTGCCAACAGCTGGCGAGGGAACCTTTTACAACTCAGAGATACGCAGTATTTT
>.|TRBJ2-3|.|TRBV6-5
CTSKTDLGTDTQCF
TGTACCAGCAAGACGGACCTCGGCACAGATACGCAGTGTTTT
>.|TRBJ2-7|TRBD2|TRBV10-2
CASGELAGGPGGSYEQYF
TGCGCCAGCGGTGAGTTGGCGGGAGGCCCCGGCGGGTCCTACGAGCAGTACTTC
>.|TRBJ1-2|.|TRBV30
CAWNGDNYGYTF
TGTGCCTGGAATGGTGATAACTATGGCTACACCTTC
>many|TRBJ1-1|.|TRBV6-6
CASSPPGVSMNTEAFF
TGTGCCAGCAGCCCTCCGGGGGTTTCAATGAACACTGAAGCTTTCTTT
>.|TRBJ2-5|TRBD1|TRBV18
CASSPLQGDQETQYF
TGTGCCAGCTCACCACTGCAGGGGGACCAAGAGACCCAGTACTTC
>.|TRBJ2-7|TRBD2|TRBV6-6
CASSPVRLAGDEQYF
TGTGCCAGCAGCCCCGTGCGACTAGCGGGAGACGAGCAGTACTTC
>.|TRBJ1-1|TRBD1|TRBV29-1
CSVSRGPNTEAFF
TGCAGCGTTTCTAGGGGGCCAAACACTGAAGCTTTCTTT
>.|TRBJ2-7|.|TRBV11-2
CAISPGWGRATYKQYF
TGTGCCATCAGCCCAGGGTGGGGGCGAGCCACATACAAGCAGTATTTC
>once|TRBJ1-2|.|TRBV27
CASSSENYGYTF
TGTGCCAGCAGTTCAGAGAACTATGGCTACACCTTC
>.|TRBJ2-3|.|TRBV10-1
CASSESGPGHTQCF
TGCGCCAGCAGTGAGTCGGGTCCGGGCCATACGCAGTGTTTT